The rows below give T cell receptor beta chains drawn from one sample of a study of control samples from healthy donors and cancer patients. TCRdb keeps only in-frame clones here, not all; method: immunoSEQ multiplex PCR. The table shows roughly 190,000 clones, with roughly nine tenths occurring only once. The sequencing input was blood. The receptors here all came from a man aged 30-40 years in good health. CDR3s include the opening cysteine and the closing phenylalanine or tryptophan. The D gene is left open where the match is weak. Only some rows state a clone size, as once, few, many or a class for expanded clones.

cdr3_aa cdr3_nt v_call clone_size j_call d_call
CASSQELSRTFTDTQYF TGCGCCAGCAGCCAAGAACTGAGCCGTACGTTCACAGATACGCAGTATTTT TRBV4-1 . TRBJ2-3 .
CASKGLQGAESNQPQHF TGTGCCAGCAAAGGGTTACAAGGAGCAGAGAGCAATCAGCCCCAGCATTTT TRBV27 . TRBJ1-5 .
CATSRDLGAGGRSPLHF TGTGCCACCAGCAGAGATCTCGGGGCAGGGGGACGCTCACCCCTCCACTTT TRBV15 . TRBJ1-6 TRBD1
CASQQLSRREGSGSGNTIYF TGTGCCAGCCAGCAACTTAGCCGTAGGGAGGGTTCGGGCTCTGGAAACACCATATATTTT TRBV21-1 . TRBJ1-3 .
CASSVGTGGAYEQYF TGTGCCAGCAGCGTAGGGACGGGGGGCGCCTACGAGCAGTACTTC TRBV9 . TRBJ2-7 .
CASSQAPTQETQYF TGCGCCAGCAGCCAAGCCCCCACACAAGAGACCCAGTACTTC TRBV4-1 once TRBJ2-5 .
CASSARVTNEKLFF TGTGCCAGCAGCGCCAGGGTAACTAATGAAAAACTGTTTTTT TRBV2 . TRBJ1-4 .
CASSLARGAFSEQYF TGTGCCAGCAGCTTAGCACGGGGGGCCTTTAGCGAGCAGTACTTC TRBV7-9 . TRBJ2-7 .
CSVGGLNGYTF TGCAGCGTAGGGGGGCTAAATGGCTACACCTTC TRBV29-1 . TRBJ1-2 .
CASSLAQGFGNTIYF TGTGCCAGCAGCTTAGCACAGGGTTTTGGAAACACCATATATTTT TRBV11-2 . TRBJ1-3 .
CASSQGENQPQHF TGTGCCAGCAGTCAAGGGGAAAATCAGCCCCAGCATTTT TRBV27 once TRBJ1-5 .
CASSPGNYGGNTQYF TGTGCCAGCAGCCCGGGGAATTACGGGGGGAATACGCAGTATTTT TRBV11-3 once TRBJ2-3 TRBD2
CASITALNYGYTF TGTGCCAGCATTACAGCCTTGAACTATGGCTACACCTTC TRBV6-5 . TRBJ1-2 .
CASSIVGTGDYEQYF TGTGCCAGTAGTATAGTCGGGACCGGGGACTACGAGCAGTACTTC TRBV19 . TRBJ2-7 .
CASLTSGGTDTQYF TGTGCCAGCCTGACTAGCGGGGGAACAGATACGCAGTATTTT TRBV6-5 . TRBJ2-3 TRBD2
CASGDRVRNQPQHF TGTGCCAGTGGTGACAGGGTCCGCAATCAGCCCCAGCATTTT TRBV19 . TRBJ1-5 TRBD1
CASSLDRGRQLEAFF TGTGCCAGCAGCTTGGACCGGGGGCGGCAACTTGAAGCTTTCTTT TRBV5-4 . TRBJ1-1 .
CASMPQGGDEQYF TGTGCCAGCATGCCACAAGGTGGGGACGAGCAGTACTTC TRBV2 . TRBJ2-7 .
CASSLSGTGNQPQHF TGTGCCAGCAGTTTGAGCGGGACAGGCAATCAGCCCCAGCATTTT TRBV28 . TRBJ1-5 TRBD1
CASSQDPGFEQYF TGTGCCAGCAGCCAAGATCCGGGGTTCGAGCAGTACTTC TRBV14 . TRBJ2-7 .
CASSPGQGANQGTRGPFAEQYF TGTGCCAGCTCACCAGGACAGGGGGCGAACCAAGGAACCCGAGGCCCGTTCGCCGAGCAGTACTTC TRBV18 . TRBJ2-7 TRBD1
CASSLRGDHNSPLHF TGCGCCAGCAGCTTGAGAGGGGATCATAATTCACCCCTCCACTTT TRBV5-1 . TRBJ1-6 .
CASSVGGLPSSGNTIYF TGTGCCAGCAGCGTAGGGGGCCTTCCTAGCTCTGGAAACACCATATATTTT TRBV9 . TRBJ1-3 .
CASSSVEGGSYEQYF TGTGCCAGCAGCTCGGTTGAGGGAGGAAGCTACGAGCAGTACTTC TRBV7-9 . TRBJ2-7 .
CASTGDGTEAFF TGTGCCAGTACAGGGGATGGGACTGAAGCTTTCTTT TRBV12-3/TRBV12-4 . TRBJ1-1 TRBD1
CASRAGTGGRRPLHF TGTGCCAGCAGAGCAGGGACAGGGGGCCGCCGTCCCCTCCACTTT TRBV11-2 . TRBJ1-6 TRBD1
CAWSGTSEQFF TGTGCCTGGAGCGGGACGAGTGAGCAGTTCTTC TRBV30 once TRBJ2-1 .
CASSLVISRTDYYNEQFF TGTGCCAGCAGCTTAGTCATTAGCAGGACAGATTATTACAATGAGCAGTTCTTC TRBV11-2 . TRBJ2-1 .
CASSSNQFDTQYF TGTGCCAGCAGCTCCAACCAATTCGATACGCAGTATTTT TRBV7-2 . TRBJ2-3 .
CASSLTLTGWDEQYF TGTGCCAGCAGTTTGACACTGACAGGGTGGGACGAGCAGTACTTC TRBV27 few TRBJ2-7 TRBD1
CASSQTTGSSYEQYF TGCGCCAGCAGCCAAACGACAGGATCCTCCTACGAGCAGTACTTC TRBV4-1 . TRBJ2-7 .
CASSLEGATEAFF TGCGCTAGCAGCTTAGAGGGGGCCACTGAAGCTTTCTTT TRBV5-1 . TRBJ1-1 TRBD1
CASSQPGTAEKLFF TGTGCCAGCTCACAACCCGGGACAGCTGAAAAACTGTTTTTT TRBV18 . TRBJ1-4 TRBD1
CASSQEVGDTEAFF TGCGCCAGCAGCCAAGAGGTAGGGGACACTGAAGCTTTCTTT TRBV4-1 . TRBJ1-1 .
CASSQVPQGDEKLFF TGTGCCAGCAGCCAAGTTCCACAGGGGGATGAAAAACTGTTTTTT TRBV3-1/TRBV3-2 . TRBJ1-4 TRBD1
CAWSLPGLHRSTDTQYF TGTGCCTGGAGCCTTCCGGGACTACATCGAAGCACAGATACGCAGTATTTT TRBV30 . TRBJ2-3 TRBD2
CASTLKGQANQPQHF TGTGCCAGCACCTTGAAGGGACAGGCCAATCAGCCCCAGCATTTT TRBV2 . TRBJ1-5 TRBD1
CASSLGYEQYF TGTGCCAGCAGCTTGGGGTACGAGCAGTACTTC TRBV5-6 . TRBJ2-7 .
CATSDGASGTEAFF TGTGCCACCAGTGATGGGGCTTCGGGCACTGAAGCTTTCTTT TRBV24-1 . TRBJ1-1 .
CASSPFAGAADEQYF TGTGCCAGCAGCCCTTTTGCCGGGGCGGCAGACGAGCAGTACTTC TRBV7-2 . TRBJ2-7 .
CASTVDLAGGRDTQYF TGTGCCAGCACCGTTGACCTAGCGGGGGGGCGGGATACGCAGTATTTT TRBV2 . TRBJ2-3 TRBD2